What follows are 3 T cell receptor beta chains derived from one specimen sequenced in a study of tumor-infiltrating lymphocytes in localized non-small cell lung cancer. The method was immunoSEQ multiplex PCR; TCRdb's version includes in-frame clones alone and lacks a portion of them. Counted here are fewer than 20,000 clones, 69% occurring once; the ten biggest clones make up 6.5%. The sequenced material came from lung tumor tissue. All receptors derive from a human donor with non-small cell lung cancer.

CDR3 residues: CAWRGGQWSYNEQFF. The CDR3 nucleotides read TGTGCCTGGAGGGGGGGACAGTGGTCCTACAATGAGCAGTTCTTC. The genes are TRBV30 and TRBJ2-1; a possible D gene is TRBD1 (7 bases). Trimming shortened V by 3 bases and J by 1 base, and 13 bases separated the two germline ends. CDR1 and CDR2 from the germline V gene are GTSNPN and SVGIG (reference sequence). This CDR3 has 15 residues.

This clone came up a few times. This chain links TRBV5-1 with TRBJ1-2, with D hard to call. The germline V gene encodes CDR1 SGHRS and CDR2 YFSETQ. Trimming left V 0 bases short and J 8 bases short, with 14 bases between. This CDR3 comprises 14 residues. CDR3 nucleotides: TGCGCCAGCAGCTTGGTTTTGGGTGGCGAGGGCTACACCTTC. The encoded protein is CASSLVLGGEGYTF.

This clone was seen just once. V is TRBV30 and J is TRBJ2-1; 10 bases align to TRBD2. Trimming cost V 3 bases and J 6 bases; bases outside gene matches: 8. The CDR3 runs to 15 residues. Germline V gene lookup returns CDR1 GTSNPN and CDR2 SVGIG (reference sequence). The CDR3: CAWREPAGGINEQFF. The CDR3 coding sequence is TGTGCCTGGAGAGAGCCAGCGGGAGGGATCAATGAGCAGTTCTTC.